The T cell receptor (beta chain) under discussion was sequenced for a study of blood T cell repertoires in COVID-19. Some clones are missing from TCRdb's copy, which holds only in-frame ones; the method was immunoSEQ multiplex PCR. The repertoire holds about 210,000 clones, with 88% as singletons. The CDR3 loop spans 18 amino acids. V shed 4 bases and J 4 bases; nucleotides not matched to a gene: 12. Germline assignment: CDR1 LGHDT and CDR2 YNNKEL (reference sequence). Sequencing used PBMCs or T cells enriched from blood (not recorded which). The rearrangement uses TRBV3-1 (or the pseudogene TRBV3-2) and TRBJ2-6; TRBD1 aligns across 8 bases. This receptor was taken from a woman aged 40 to 50 with acute COVID-19. CDR3 region: CASSPQGARAQGANVLTF. The CDR3, as DNA: TGTGCCAGCAGCCCCCAGGGGGCGAGGGCGCAGGGGGCCAACGTCCTGACTTTC.